Described below is a single T cell receptor (beta chain) sequence and its context. The data were obtained in a study of regulatory T cells in long-lasting Graves disease. Study background: Graves' patients who were just diagnosed had used antithyroid drugs for under 3 months.

CDR3 regions were amplified by Arm-PCR using iRepertoire HTBI primers to build TCR beta libraries. A single record per CDR3 protein comes from TCRdb applying MiXCR to the multiplex PCR reads. The data contain some 490,000 distinct CDR3 sequences, around 12% of them seen just once; the ten biggest clones take up about 8.9%. Time point here: newly diagnosed GD, antithyroid drugs for less than 3 months. PBMCs provided the RNA from which the TCR library was made. These same data were also listed under a study on T cells in Graves' hyperthyroidism and ophthalmopathy.

The receptor was isolated from a woman between 25 and 40 years old with Graves disease. Sequencing used peripheral blood mononuclear cells (PBMCs), obtained at new diagnosis, from a patient treated with antithyroid drugs.

CDR3 in amino acids: CASSSLAGGVTGELFF. The CDR3 DNA is TGTGCCAGCAGCTCCCTAGCGGGAGGAGTAACCGGGGAGCTGTTTTTT. V gene TRBV7-8 combines with J gene TRBJ2-2; TRBD2 agrees at 11 bases. Germline V lookup: CDR1 SGHVS, CDR2 FQNEAQ. The V segment lost 4 bases and the J segment 5 bases; nucleotides outside the gene matches: 6. The CDR3 is 16 residues long.